In this sample, the clone carrying this T cell receptor beta chain turned up a few times. Its specificity is unknown. The PCR ran on 60 Vbeta and 13 Jbeta primers. Method: immunoSEQ multiplex PCR; TCRdb's copy keeps in-frame clones and lacks some. This table has more than 95,000 clones, over 60% appearing once. This sample is drawn from a study of cytomegalovirus exposure and HLA in healthy donors. This CDR3 comprises 13 residues. Germline values: CDR1 SNHLY, CDR2 FYNNEI. Trimming removed 7 bases from V and 4 bases from J; junction bases left unmatched: 2. Points from the study as a whole: Cytomegalovirus association was assigned to about 150 TCR beta chains.

The sequenced sample was PBMCs. The chain combines TRBV2 with TRBJ2-4; 9 nucleotides agree with TRBD2. This clonotype originated in a middle-aged man in good health and CMV-seropositive. This CDR3 is CASTTSGKNIQYF. The CDR3 DNA is TGTGCCAGCACGACTAGCGGAAAAAACATTCAGTACTTC.